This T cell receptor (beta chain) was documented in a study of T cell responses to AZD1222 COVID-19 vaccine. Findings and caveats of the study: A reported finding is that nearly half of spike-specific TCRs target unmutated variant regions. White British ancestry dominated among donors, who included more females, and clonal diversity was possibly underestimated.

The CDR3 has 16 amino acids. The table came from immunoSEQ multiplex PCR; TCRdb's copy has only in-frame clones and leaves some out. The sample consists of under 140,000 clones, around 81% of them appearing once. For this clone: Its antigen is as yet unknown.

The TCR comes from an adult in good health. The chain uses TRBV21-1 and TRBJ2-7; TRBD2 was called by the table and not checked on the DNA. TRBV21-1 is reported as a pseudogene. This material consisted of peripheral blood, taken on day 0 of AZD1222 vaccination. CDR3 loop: CASSKGLVHISYEQYF. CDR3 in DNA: TGTGCCAGCAGCAAAGGTCTAGTTCACATCTCCTACGAGCAGTACTTC.